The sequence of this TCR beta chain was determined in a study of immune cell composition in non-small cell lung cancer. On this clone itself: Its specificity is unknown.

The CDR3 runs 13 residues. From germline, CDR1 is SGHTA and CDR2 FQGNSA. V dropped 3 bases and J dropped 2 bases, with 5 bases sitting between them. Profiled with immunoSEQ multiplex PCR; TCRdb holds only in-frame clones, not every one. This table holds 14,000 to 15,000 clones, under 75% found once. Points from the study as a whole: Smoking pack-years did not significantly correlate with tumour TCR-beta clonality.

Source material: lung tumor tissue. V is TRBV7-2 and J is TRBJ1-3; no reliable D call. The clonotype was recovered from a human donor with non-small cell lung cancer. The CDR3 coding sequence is TGTGCCAGCAGCTTTTCCGCTGGAAACACCATATATTTT. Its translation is CASSFSAGNTIYF.